This TCR beta chain was obtained from a study of OX40 agonist ivuxolimab in advanced cancers. As for this clone: Antigen specificity is unknown.

Overall study results and limits: Researchers did not determine the expanded peripheral T cells' antigen specificity.

CDR3 length: 15 residues. Trimming shortened V by 0 bases and J by 4 bases, and 14 bases separated the two germline ends. Germline values: CDR1 SGDLS, CDR2 YYNGEE. TCRdb's table, derived via immunoSEQ multiplex PCR, lists solely in-frame clones and lacks some. This sample has fewer than 80,000 clones, with approximately 82% found just once. The sequences come from CD4+ or CD8+ T cells sorted from blood, collected in a trial of the OX40 agonist ivuxolimab. The source is an adult with an advanced solid tumor such as melanoma, head and neck, liver or kidney cancer. The V call is TRBV9, the J call TRBJ2-7; TRBD1 is a possible D gene (6 bases). The chain's CDR3 is CASSVAPRGLYEQYF. The CDR3 region has the DNA TGTGCCAGCAGCGTAGCTCCCAGGGGTCTTTACGAGCAGTACTTC. Using reference TRBV9 and TRBJ2-7 for the parts outside the CDR3, the full variable domain is DSGVTQTPKHLITATGQRVTLRCSPRSGDLSVYWYQQSLDQGLQFLIQYYNGEERAKGNILERFSAQQFPDLHSELNLSSLELGDSALYFCASSVAPRGLYEQYFGPGTRLTVT.